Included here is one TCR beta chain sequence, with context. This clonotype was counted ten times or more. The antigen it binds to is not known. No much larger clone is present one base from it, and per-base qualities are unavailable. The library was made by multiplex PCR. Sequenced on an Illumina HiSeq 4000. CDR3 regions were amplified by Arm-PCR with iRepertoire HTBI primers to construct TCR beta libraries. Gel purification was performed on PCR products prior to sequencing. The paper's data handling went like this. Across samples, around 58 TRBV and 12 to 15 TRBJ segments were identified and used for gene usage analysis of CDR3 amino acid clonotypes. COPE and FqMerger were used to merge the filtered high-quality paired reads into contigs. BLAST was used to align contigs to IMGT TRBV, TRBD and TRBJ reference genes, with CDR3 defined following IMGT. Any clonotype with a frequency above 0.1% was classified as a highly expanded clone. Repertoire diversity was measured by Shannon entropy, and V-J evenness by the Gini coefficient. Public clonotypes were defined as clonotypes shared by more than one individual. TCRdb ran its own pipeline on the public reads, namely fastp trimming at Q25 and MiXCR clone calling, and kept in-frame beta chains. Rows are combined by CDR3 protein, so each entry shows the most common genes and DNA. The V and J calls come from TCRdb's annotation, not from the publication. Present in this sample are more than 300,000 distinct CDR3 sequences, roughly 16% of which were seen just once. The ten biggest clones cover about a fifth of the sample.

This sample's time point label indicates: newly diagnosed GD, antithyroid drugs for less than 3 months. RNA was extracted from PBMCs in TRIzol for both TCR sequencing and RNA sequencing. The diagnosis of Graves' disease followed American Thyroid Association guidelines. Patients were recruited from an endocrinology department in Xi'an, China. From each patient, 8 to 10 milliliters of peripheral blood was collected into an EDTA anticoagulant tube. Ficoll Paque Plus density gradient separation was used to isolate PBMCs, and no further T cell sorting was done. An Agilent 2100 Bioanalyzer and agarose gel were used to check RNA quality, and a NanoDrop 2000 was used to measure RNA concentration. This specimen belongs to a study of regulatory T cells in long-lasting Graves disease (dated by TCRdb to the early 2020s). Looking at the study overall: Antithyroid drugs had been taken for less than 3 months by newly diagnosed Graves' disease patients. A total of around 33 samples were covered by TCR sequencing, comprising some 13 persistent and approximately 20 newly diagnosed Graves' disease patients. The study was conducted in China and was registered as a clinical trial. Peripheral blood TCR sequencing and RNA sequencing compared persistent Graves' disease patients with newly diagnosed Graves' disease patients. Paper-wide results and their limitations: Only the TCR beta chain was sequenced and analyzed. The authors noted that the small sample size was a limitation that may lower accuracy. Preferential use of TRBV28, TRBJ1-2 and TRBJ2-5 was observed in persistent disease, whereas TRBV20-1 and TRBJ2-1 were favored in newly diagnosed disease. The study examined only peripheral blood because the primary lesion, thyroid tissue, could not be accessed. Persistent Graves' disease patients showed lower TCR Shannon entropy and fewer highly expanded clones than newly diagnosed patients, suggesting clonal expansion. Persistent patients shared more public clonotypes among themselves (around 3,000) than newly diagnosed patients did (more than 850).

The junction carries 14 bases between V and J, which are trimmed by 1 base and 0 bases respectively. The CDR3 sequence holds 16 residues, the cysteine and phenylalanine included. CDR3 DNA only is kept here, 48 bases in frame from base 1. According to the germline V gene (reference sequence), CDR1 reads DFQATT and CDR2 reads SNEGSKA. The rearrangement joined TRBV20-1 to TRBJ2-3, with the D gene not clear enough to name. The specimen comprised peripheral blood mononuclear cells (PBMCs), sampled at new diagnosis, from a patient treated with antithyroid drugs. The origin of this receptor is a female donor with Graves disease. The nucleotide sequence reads TGCAGTGCTAGAGGCGTAGAGACGCCAAGCACAGATACGCAGTATTTT. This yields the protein CSARGVETPSTDTQYF.